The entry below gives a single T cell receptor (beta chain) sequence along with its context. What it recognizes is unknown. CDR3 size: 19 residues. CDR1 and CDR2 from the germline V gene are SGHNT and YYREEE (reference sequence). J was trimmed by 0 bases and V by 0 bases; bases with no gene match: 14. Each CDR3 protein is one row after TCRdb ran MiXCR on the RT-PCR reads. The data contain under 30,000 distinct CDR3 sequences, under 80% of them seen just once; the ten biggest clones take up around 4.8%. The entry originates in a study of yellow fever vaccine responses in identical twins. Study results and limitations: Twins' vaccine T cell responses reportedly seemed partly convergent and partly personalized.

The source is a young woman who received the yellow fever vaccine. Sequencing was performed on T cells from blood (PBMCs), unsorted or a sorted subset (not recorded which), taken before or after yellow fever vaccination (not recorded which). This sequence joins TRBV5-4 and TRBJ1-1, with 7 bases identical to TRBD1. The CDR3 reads CASSLVPGTVKYMNTEAFF. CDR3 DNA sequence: TGTGCCAGCAGCTTGGTCCCCGGGACAGTTAAATACATGAACACTGAAGCTTTCTTT.